The 2 T cell receptor beta chains in this list originate from one sample, sequenced in a study of blood T cells in healthy people across ages. A second PCR of 7 to 11 cycles used a sample-barcoded 5' primer and a J-beta primer mix. From the 5' RACE reads, TCRdb called clonotypes with MiXCR, one entry per CDR3 protein. The sample consists of approximately 690,000 distinct CDR3 sequences, roughly 50% of them appearing once. Source material: blood. All receptors come from a man aged 60-69 years in good health.

This clonotype was seen a few times. The chain recombines TRBV5-1 with TRBJ2-1; possibly TRBD1 or TRBD2 for D (5 bases each). The V end was cut by 4 bases, the J end by 11 bases, with 16 bases between. Germline CDR1 SGHRS, CDR2 YFSETQ. CDR3 length: 13 residues. CDR3 in amino acids: CASSLGRAEKQFF. The CDR3 nucleotides read TGCGCCAGCAGCCTGGGACGGGCCGAAAAGCAGTTCTTC.

The J gene is TRBJ2-1, the V gene TRBV27; 8 bases align to TRBD1. This CDR3 has 12 residues. Per the germline V gene, CDR1 is MNHEY and CDR2 is SMNVEV (reference sequence). Unmatched junction bases numbered 7, after V lost 6 bases and J lost 12 bases. CDR3 sequence: CASRTGAYRQFF. The CDR3 DNA reads as TGTGCCAGCAGGACAGGGGCATATCGGCAGTTCTTC.